This TCR beta chain is drawn from a study of spatial heterogeneity in lung cancer. Study details: Compared with alpha-chain sequences, beta-chain sequences were consistently detected in greater numbers. On average, each unique TCR and UMI combination appeared more than ten times in raw reads. Study findings and constraints: Follow-up blood showed ubiquitous expanded tumor TCRs less than blood at resection did.

This clonotype showed up many times. Its antigen is currently unknown. Every cDNA TCR molecule received its own unique molecular identifier. TCRdb used MiXCR to reprocess the 5' RACE reads, holding one entry per CDR3 protein. Of about 95,000 distinct CDR3 sequences listed, around 9% are singletons. This sample's time point: sample taken at primary tumor resection. No cells were sorted before sequencing. The whole RNA sequenced was extracted from tumor, nontumor lung or frozen PBMC. Material: PBMCs, obtained at surgery. This TCR came from a male donor with early-stage non-small cell lung cancer.

CDR3 sequence reads: CSAQRKDTQYF. The CDR3 DNA follows: TGCAGTGCCCAGAGGAAGGATACGCAGTATTTT. The chain combines TRBV20-1 with TRBJ2-3; the D is unclear. The CDR3 contains 11 residues. V gave up 6 bases and J gave up 6 bases, with 10 bases separating them. Germline CDR1 and CDR2: DFQATT and SNEGSKA (reference sequence).